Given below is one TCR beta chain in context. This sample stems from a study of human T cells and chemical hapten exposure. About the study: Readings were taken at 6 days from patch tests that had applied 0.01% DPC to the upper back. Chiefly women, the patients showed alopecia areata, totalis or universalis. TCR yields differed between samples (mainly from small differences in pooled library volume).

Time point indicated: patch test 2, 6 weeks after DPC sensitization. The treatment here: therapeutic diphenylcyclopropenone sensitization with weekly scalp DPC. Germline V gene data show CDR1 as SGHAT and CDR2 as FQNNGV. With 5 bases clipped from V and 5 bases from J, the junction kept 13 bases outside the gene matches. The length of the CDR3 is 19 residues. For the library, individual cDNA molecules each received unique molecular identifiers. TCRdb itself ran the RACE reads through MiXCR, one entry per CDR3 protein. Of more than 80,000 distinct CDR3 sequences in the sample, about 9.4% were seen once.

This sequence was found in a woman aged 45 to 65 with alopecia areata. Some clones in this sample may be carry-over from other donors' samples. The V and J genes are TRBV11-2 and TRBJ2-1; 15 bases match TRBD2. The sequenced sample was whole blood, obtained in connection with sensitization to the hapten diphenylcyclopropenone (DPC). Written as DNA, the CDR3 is TGTGCCAGCAGCAACTCCCGGACTAGCGGGAGGGCACCCCACAATGAGCAGTTCTTC. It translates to CASSNSRTSGRAPHNEQFF. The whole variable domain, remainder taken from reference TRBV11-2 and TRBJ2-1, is EAGVAQSPRYKIIEKRQSVAFWCNPISGHATLYWYQQILGQGPKLLIQFQNNGVVDDSQLPKDRFSAERLKGVDSTLKIQPAKLEDSAVYLCASSNSRTSGRAPHNEQFFGPGTRLTVL.